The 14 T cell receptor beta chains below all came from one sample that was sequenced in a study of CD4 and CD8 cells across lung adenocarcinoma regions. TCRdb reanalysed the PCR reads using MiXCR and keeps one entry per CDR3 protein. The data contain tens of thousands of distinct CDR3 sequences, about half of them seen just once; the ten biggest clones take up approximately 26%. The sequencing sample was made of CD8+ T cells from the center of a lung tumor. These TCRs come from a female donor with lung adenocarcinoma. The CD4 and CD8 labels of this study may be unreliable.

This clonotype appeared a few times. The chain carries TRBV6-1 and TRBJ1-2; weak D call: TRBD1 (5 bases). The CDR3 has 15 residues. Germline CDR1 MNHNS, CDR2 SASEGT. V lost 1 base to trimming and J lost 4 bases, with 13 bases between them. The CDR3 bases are TGTGCCAGCAGTGAAGGTGCAGGGTTGGCCTATGGCTACACCTTC. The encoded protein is CASSEGAGLAYGYTF.

CDR3 residues: CATSPGGYEQYF. Written as DNA, the CDR3 is TGTGCCACATCCCCCGGAGGCTACGAGCAGTACTTC. The chain combines TRBV10-3 with TRBJ2-5, with D possibly being TRBD2 (5 bases). Judging by the DNA end, TRBJ2-7 fits better; the J call may be wrong. The CDR3 contains 12 residues. Germline V gene sequence: CDR1 ENHRY, CDR2 SYGVKD.

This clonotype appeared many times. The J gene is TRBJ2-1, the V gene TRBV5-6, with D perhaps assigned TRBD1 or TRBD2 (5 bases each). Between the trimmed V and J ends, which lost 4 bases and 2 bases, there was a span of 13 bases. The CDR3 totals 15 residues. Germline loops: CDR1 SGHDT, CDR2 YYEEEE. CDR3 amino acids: CASSTNGAPYNEQFF. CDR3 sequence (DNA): TGTGCCAGCAGCACCAACGGGGCCCCCTACAATGAGCAGTTCTTC.

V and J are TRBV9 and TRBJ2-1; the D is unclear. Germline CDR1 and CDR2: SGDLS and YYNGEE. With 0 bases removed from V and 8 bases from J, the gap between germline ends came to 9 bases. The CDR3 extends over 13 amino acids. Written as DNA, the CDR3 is TGTGCCAGCAGCGTAGCTTTCGAGGATGAGCAGTTCTTC. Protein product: CASSVAFEDEQFF.

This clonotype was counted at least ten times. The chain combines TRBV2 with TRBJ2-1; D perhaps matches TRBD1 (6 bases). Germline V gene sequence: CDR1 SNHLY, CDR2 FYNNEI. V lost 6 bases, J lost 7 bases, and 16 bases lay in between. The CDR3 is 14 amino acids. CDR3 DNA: TGTGCCAGCAGGGTGGGAGAGGGGGAAAATGAGCAGTTCTTC. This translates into CASRVGEGENEQFF. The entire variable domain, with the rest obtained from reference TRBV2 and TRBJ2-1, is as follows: EPEVTQTPSHQVTQMGQEVILRCVPISNHLYFYWYRQILGQKVEFLVSFYNNEISEKSEIFDDQFSVERPDGSNFTLKIRSTKLEDSAMYFCASRVGEGENEQFFGPGTRLTVL.

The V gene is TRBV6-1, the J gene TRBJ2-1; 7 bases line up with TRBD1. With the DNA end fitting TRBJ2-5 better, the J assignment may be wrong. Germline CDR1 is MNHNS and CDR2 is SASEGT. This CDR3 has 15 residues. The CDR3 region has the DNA TGTGCCAGCAGTCCCAGGGACAGCCCCAGGAAGACCCAGTACTTC. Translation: CASSPRDSPRKTQYF.

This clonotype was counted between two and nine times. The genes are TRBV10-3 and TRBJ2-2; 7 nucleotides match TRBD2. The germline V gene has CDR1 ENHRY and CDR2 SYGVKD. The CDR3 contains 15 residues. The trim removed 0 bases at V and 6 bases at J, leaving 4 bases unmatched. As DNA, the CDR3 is TGTGCCATCAGTGAGTCGGGGGGGTCGGCCGGGGAGCTGTTTTTT. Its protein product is CAISESGGSAGELFF.

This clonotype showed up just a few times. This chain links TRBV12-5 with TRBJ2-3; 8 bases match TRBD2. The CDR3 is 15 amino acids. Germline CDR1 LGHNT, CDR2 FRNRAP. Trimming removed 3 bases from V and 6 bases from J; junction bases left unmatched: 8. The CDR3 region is CASGLPGLDRDTQYF. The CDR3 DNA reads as TGTGCTAGTGGTTTACCGGGACTAGACAGGGATACGCAGTATTTT.

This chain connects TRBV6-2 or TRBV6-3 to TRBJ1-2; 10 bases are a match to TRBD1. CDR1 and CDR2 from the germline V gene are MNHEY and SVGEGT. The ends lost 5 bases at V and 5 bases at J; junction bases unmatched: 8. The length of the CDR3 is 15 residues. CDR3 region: CASSTRTGGDYGYTF. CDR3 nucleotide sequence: TGTGCCAGCAGTACTCGGACAGGGGGTGATTATGGCTACACCTTC.

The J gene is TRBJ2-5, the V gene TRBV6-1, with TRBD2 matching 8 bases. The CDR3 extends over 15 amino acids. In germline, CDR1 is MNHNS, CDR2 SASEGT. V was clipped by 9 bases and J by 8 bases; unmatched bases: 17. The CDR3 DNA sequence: TGTGCCAGGGGTGACTGGGCGGGAGGCCCAGATACCCAGTACTTC. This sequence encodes CARGDWAGGPDTQYF.

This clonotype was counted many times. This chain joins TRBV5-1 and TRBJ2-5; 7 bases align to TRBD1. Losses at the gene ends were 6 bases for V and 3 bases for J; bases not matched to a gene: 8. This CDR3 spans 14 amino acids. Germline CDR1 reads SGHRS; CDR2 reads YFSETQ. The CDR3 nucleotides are TGCGCCAGCAAGCAACAGGGGATGGAAGAGACCCAGTACTTC. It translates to CASKQQGMEETQYF.

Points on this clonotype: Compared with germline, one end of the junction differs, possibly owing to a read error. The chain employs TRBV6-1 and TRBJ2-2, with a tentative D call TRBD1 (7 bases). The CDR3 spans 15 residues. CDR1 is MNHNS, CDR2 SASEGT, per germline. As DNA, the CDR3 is TGTGCCAGCAGCCGACTGGCGGGGAGCACAGGGGAGCAGTTTTTT. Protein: CASSRLAGSTGEQFF.

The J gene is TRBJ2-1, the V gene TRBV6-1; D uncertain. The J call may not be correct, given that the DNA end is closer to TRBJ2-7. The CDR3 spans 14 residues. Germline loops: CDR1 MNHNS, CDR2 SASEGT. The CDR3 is CASSEWGRFYEQYF. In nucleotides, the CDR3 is TGTGCCAGCAGTGAATGGGGTCGTTTCTACGAGCAGTACTTC.

The CDR3 loop is CAGSGGPNTDTQYF. The CDR3 bases are TGTGCGGGCAGTGGGGGCCCTAACACAGATACGCAGTATTTT. The J gene is TRBJ2-3, the V gene TRBV27; possibly TRBD1 for D (6 bases). The germline gives CDR1 MNHEY, CDR2 SMNVEV (reference sequence). The CDR3 spans 14 residues.